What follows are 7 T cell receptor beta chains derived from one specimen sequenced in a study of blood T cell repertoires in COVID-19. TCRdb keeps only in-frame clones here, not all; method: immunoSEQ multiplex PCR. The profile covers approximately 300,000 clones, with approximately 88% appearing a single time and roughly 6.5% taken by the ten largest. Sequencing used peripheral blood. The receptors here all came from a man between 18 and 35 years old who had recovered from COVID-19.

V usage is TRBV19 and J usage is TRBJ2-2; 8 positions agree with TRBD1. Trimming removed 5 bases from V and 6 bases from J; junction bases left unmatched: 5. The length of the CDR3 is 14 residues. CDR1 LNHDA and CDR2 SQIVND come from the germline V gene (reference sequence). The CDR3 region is CASSFPDRAGELFF. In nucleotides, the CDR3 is TGTGCCAGTAGTTTCCCGGACAGGGCCGGGGAGCTGTTTTTT.

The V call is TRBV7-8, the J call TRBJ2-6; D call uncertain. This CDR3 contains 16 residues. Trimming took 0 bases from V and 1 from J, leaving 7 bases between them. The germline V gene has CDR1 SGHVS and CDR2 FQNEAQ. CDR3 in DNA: TGTGCCAGCAGCTTAGCGCGCGTATCTGGGGCCAACGTCCTGACTTTC. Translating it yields CASSLARVSGANVLTF.

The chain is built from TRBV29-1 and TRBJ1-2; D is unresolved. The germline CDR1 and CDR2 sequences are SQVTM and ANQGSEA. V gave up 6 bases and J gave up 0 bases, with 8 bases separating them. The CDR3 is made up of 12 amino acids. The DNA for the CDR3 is TGCAGCGTAACCGGTTCTAACTATGGCTACACCTTC. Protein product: CSVTGSNYGYTF.

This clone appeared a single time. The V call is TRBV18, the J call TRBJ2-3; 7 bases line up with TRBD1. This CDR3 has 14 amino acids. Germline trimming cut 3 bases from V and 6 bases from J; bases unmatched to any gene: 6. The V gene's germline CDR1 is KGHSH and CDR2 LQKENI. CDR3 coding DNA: TGTGCCAGCTCACCCGAGACAGGGTCGGATACGCAGTATTTT. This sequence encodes CASSPETGSDTQYF. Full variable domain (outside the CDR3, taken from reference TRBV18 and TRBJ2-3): NAGVMQNPRHLVRRRGQEARLRCSPMKGHSHVYWYRQLPEEGLKFMVYLQKENIIDESGMPKERFSAEFPKEGPSILRIQQVVRGDSAAYFCASSPETGSDTQYFGPGTRLTVL.

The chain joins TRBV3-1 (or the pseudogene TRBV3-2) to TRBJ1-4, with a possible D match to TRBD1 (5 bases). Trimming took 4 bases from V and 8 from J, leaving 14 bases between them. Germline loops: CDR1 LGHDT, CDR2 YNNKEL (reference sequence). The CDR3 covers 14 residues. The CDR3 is CASSPPRGWEKLFF. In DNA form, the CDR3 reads TGTGCCAGCAGCCCTCCGCGGGGGTGGGAAAAACTGTTTTTT.

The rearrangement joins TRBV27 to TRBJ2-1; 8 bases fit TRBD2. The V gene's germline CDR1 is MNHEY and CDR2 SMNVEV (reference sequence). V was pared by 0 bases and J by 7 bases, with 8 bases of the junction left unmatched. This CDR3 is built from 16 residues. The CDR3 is CASSLSISSGFNEQFF. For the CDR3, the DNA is TGTGCCAGCAGTTTATCGATCTCTAGCGGGTTTAATGAGCAGTTCTTC.

The CDR3 loop reads CASSRTGIGPLHF. DNA for the CDR3: TGCGCCAGCAGCAGGACAGGGATTGGACCCCTCCACTTT. The chain joins TRBV4-3 to TRBJ1-6; 8 bases agree with TRBD1. Unmatched junction bases numbered 6, after V lost 5 bases and J lost 12 bases. In germline, CDR1 is LGHNA, CDR2 YSLEER. This CDR3 spans 13 amino acids.